This T cell receptor (beta chain) was sequenced during a study of control samples from healthy donors and cancer patients. Per the germline V gene, CDR1 is SGHRS and CDR2 is YFSETQ. The CDR3 loop spans 11 amino acids. The germline V and J ends were trimmed by 3 bases and 6 bases, with 7 bases remaining between them. TCRdb's copy holds only in-frame clones and misses some; the assay was immunoSEQ multiplex PCR. The table lists just over 150,000 clones, more than 85% of them singletons, with over 2% in the top ten. This sequence was found in a man aged 50-60 years in good health. Sequenced material: blood. The chain carries TRBV5-1 and TRBJ2-7; D call uncertain. CDR3 region: CASSYRFEQYF. CDR3 bases: TGCGCCAGCAGCTATAGATTCGAGCAGTACTTC.